This T cell receptor beta chain comes out of a study of beta chain features in type 1 diabetes. As for the study in general: The number of sorted cells examined across all samples was approximately 110,000,000.

As every portion of the isolated RNA was reverse transcribed, the sequencing read expressed TCRB transcripts. An average of approximately 3.4 million reads was obtained for naive, central memory and regulatory T cell samples. Repertoires were generated with immunoSEQ multiplex PCR, while TCRdb's copy carries only in-frame clones and drops some. There are about half a million clones in the sample; about 10% occur only once, and approximately 0.05% lies in the top ten. Stem cell-like memory, regulatory, central memory and naive CD4+ cells were sorted via CD45RO/CCR7/CD25/CD127/CD95/CD27. Germline CDR1 SGHDN, CDR2 FVKESK. There are 16 residues in the CDR3. Trimming cost V 0 bases and J 0 bases, with 11 bases left between them. This clone has more than one count but fewer than ten.

The chain recombines TRBV14 with TRBJ1-1; D is unresolved. This TCR came from a woman aged 18-29 years in good health. Material for sequencing was naive CD4+ T cells from blood. CDR3 sequence (DNA): TGTGCCAGCAGCCAAGAGAACAGATACATGAACACTGAAGCTTTCTTT. Protein product: CASSQENRYMNTEAFF.